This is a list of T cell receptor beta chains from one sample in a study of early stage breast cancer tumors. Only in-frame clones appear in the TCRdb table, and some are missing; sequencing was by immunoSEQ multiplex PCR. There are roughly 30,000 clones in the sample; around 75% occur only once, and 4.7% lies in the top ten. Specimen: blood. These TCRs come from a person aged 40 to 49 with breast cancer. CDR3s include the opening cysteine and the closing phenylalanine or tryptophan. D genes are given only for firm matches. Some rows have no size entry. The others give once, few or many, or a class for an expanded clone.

cdr3_aa: CASSEKGGLASQETQYF; cdr3_nt: TGTGCCAGCAGTGAAAAGGGGGGACTAGCGAGCCAAGAGACCCAGTACTTC; d_call: TRBD2; v_call: TRBV25-1; j_call: TRBJ2-5; clone_size: NA
cdr3_aa: CASSIRGHEQFF; cdr3_nt: TGTGCCAGTAGTATTAGAGGCCATGAGCAGTTCTTC; d_call: NA; v_call: TRBV19; j_call: TRBJ2-1; clone_size: NA
cdr3_aa: CASSEGDGSDGYTF; cdr3_nt: TGTGCCAGCAGTGAGGGGGATGGGTCGGATGGCTACACCTTC; d_call: NA; v_call: TRBV6-1; j_call: TRBJ1-2; clone_size: NA
cdr3_aa: CASRLGLSAEETQYF; cdr3_nt: TGTGCCAGCAGGTTAGGCTTGTCGGCAGAAGAGACCCAGTACTTC; d_call: NA; v_call: TRBV7-7; j_call: TRBJ2-5; clone_size: NA
cdr3_aa: CAISESNGYQPQHF; cdr3_nt: TGTGCCATCAGTGAGTCGAATGGATATCAGCCCCAGCATTTT; d_call: NA; v_call: TRBV10-3; j_call: TRBJ1-5; clone_size: once
cdr3_aa: CASKVRTANTEAFF; cdr3_nt: TGCGCCAGCAAGGTCAGGACAGCGAACACTGAAGCTTTCTTT; d_call: NA; v_call: TRBV10-2; j_call: TRBJ1-1; clone_size: NA
cdr3_aa: CASSGVRYSYEQYF; cdr3_nt: TGTGCCAGCAGTGGGGTGAGATACTCCTACGAGCAGTACTTC; d_call: NA; v_call: TRBV2; j_call: TRBJ2-7; clone_size: NA
cdr3_aa: CASSLDGEETQYF; cdr3_nt: TGTGCCAGCAGCTTAGACGGGGAAGAGACCCAGTACTTC; d_call: NA; v_call: TRBV7-2; j_call: TRBJ2-5; clone_size: NA
cdr3_aa: CASSRDQNSYEQYF; cdr3_nt: TGTGCCAGCAGCCGAGATCAGAACTCCTACGAGCAGTACTTC; d_call: NA; v_call: TRBV7-9; j_call: TRBJ2-7; clone_size: once
cdr3_aa: CASSFGTDNIQYF; cdr3_nt: TGTGCCAGCAGCTTCGGGACAGACAACATTCAGTACTTC; d_call: TRBD1; v_call: TRBV5-5; j_call: TRBJ2-4; clone_size: NA
cdr3_aa: CASSVPSTDTQYF; cdr3_nt: TGCGCCAGCAGTGTCCCTAGTACAGATACGCAGTATTTT; d_call: NA; v_call: TRBV10-2; j_call: TRBJ2-3; clone_size: once
cdr3_aa: CASSARSVGNTEAFF; cdr3_nt: TGTGCCAGCAGCGCTCGATCCGTTGGAAACACTGAAGCTTTCTTT; d_call: NA; v_call: TRBV5-4; j_call: TRBJ1-1; clone_size: few
cdr3_aa: CASSQEGYYGYTF; cdr3_nt: TGTGCCAGCAGCCAGGAAGGGTACTATGGCTACACCTTC; d_call: NA; v_call: TRBV14; j_call: TRBJ1-2; clone_size: once
cdr3_aa: CASGANSGNTIYF; cdr3_nt: TGTGCCAGCGGCGCCAACTCTGGAAACACCATATATTTT; d_call: NA; v_call: TRBV7-2; j_call: TRBJ1-3; clone_size: NA
cdr3_aa: CASTNGVEAFF; cdr3_nt: TGTGCCAGCACCAACGGGGTTGAAGCTTTCTTT; d_call: NA; v_call: TRBV6-6; j_call: TRBJ1-1; clone_size: NA
cdr3_aa: CSVRGESYNEQFF; cdr3_nt: TGCAGCGTGAGGGGCGAATCCTACAATGAGCAGTTCTTC; d_call: NA; v_call: TRBV29-1; j_call: TRBJ2-1; clone_size: NA
cdr3_aa: CASSFAGGPDEQFF; cdr3_nt: TGTGCCAGCAGCTTTGCGGGAGGGCCGGATGAGCAGTTCTTC; d_call: TRBD2; v_call: TRBV11-1; j_call: TRBJ2-1; clone_size: NA
cdr3_aa: CASSTLVNTEAFF; cdr3_nt: TGTGCCAGCAGTACGCTAGTGAACACTGAAGCTTTCTTT; d_call: NA; v_call: TRBV28; j_call: TRBJ1-1; clone_size: NA
cdr3_aa: CASSGPRAEAFF; cdr3_nt: TGTGCCAGCAGCGGCCCGAGGGCGGAAGCTTTCTTT; d_call: NA; v_call: TRBV21-1; j_call: TRBJ1-1; clone_size: NA
cdr3_aa: CASSYDRANEQFF; cdr3_nt: TGTGCCAGCAGTTACGACAGGGCCAATGAGCAGTTCTTC; d_call: TRBD1; v_call: TRBV7-2; j_call: TRBJ2-1; clone_size: few
cdr3_aa: CASSLRGELVF; cdr3_nt: TGTGCCAGCAGCCTACGGGGGGAGCTGGTTTTT; d_call: TRBD2; v_call: TRBV27; j_call: TRBJ2-2; clone_size: NA
cdr3_aa: CASSPRVGEQYF; cdr3_nt: TGTGCCAGCAGCCCACGCGTTGGCGAGCAGTACTTC; d_call: NA; v_call: TRBV7-2; j_call: TRBJ2-7; clone_size: NA
cdr3_aa: CASNTDLGNEQFF; cdr3_nt: TGTGCCAGCAACACCGACCTTGGGAATGAGCAGTTCTTC; d_call: NA; v_call: TRBV2; j_call: TRBJ2-1; clone_size: NA
cdr3_aa: CARSSRTSGRSYEQYF; cdr3_nt: TGTGCCAGAAGCAGCCGGACTAGCGGGAGATCCTACGAGCAGTACTTC; d_call: TRBD2; v_call: TRBV5-3; j_call: TRBJ2-7; clone_size: NA
cdr3_aa: CAIRDRQGAYEQYF; cdr3_nt: TGTGCCATCAGGGACCGACAGGGTGCCTACGAGCAGTACTTC; d_call: TRBD1; v_call: TRBV10-3; j_call: TRBJ2-7; clone_size: NA
cdr3_aa: CASSTGVSNNEQFF; cdr3_nt: TGTGCCAGCAGCACGGGAGTTAGTAACAATGAGCAGTTCTTC; d_call: NA; v_call: TRBV11-2; j_call: TRBJ2-1; clone_size: NA
cdr3_aa: CASSVGGEEAQYF; cdr3_nt: TGTGCCAGCAGCGTAGGGGGGGAAGAGGCCCAGTACTTC; d_call: NA; v_call: TRBV9; j_call: TRBJ2-5; clone_size: NA
cdr3_aa: CASSLDRDNEQFF; cdr3_nt: TGTGCCAGCAGCTTAGATCGCGACAATGAGCAGTTCTTC; d_call: NA; v_call: TRBV11-1; j_call: TRBJ2-1; clone_size: few
cdr3_aa: CASSLRGGRANEQFF; cdr3_nt: TGTGCCAGCAGCTTAAGGGGCGGGAGGGCCAATGAGCAGTTCTTC; d_call: TRBD2; v_call: TRBV7-3; j_call: TRBJ2-1; clone_size: NA
cdr3_aa: CASSFGREQFF; cdr3_nt: TGTGCCAGCAGCTTTGGACGCGAGCAGTTCTTC; d_call: NA; v_call: TRBV11-3; j_call: TRBJ2-1; clone_size: NA
cdr3_aa: CASSVEGANQPQHF; cdr3_nt: TGTGCCAGCAGCGTAGAGGGGGCCAATCAGCCCCAGCATTTT; d_call: TRBD1; v_call: TRBV9; j_call: TRBJ1-5; clone_size: NA
cdr3_aa: CAWSVGAAGRDKGPQYF; cdr3_nt: TGTGCCTGGAGCGTAGGGGCCGCGGGGAGGGATAAGGGTCCGCAGTATTTT; d_call: TRBD2; v_call: TRBV30; j_call: TRBJ2-3; clone_size: NA
cdr3_aa: CASSDKGRGNTEAFF; cdr3_nt: TGTGCCAGCAGTGACAAAGGGCGGGGGAACACTGAAGCTTTCTTT; d_call: NA; v_call: TRBV25-1; j_call: TRBJ1-1; clone_size: NA
cdr3_aa: CASSGQGSPSRF; cdr3_nt: TGTGCCAGCAGTGGACAGGGCTCCCCTTCCCGCTTT; d_call: TRBD1; v_call: TRBV25-1; j_call: TRBJ1-4; clone_size: NA
cdr3_aa: CATSSRGLEGYNEQFF; cdr3_nt: TGTGCCACCAGCAGCCGGGGACTAGAAGGCTACAATGAGCAGTTCTTC; d_call: TRBD2; v_call: TRBV15; j_call: TRBJ2-1; clone_size: NA
cdr3_aa: CASGYLLPRDTEAFF; cdr3_nt: TGTGCCAGTGGCTACTTACTACCAAGGGACACTGAAGCTTTCTTT; d_call: NA; v_call: TRBV19; j_call: TRBJ1-1; clone_size: NA
cdr3_aa: CASSSRLDNEQFF; cdr3_nt: TGTGCCAGCAGCTCCCGACTAGACAATGAGCAGTTCTTC; d_call: NA; v_call: TRBV11-3; j_call: TRBJ2-1; clone_size: NA
cdr3_aa: CASSFAPGQEIYEQYF; cdr3_nt: TGTGCCAGCAGCTTTGCTCCGGGACAGGAAATTTACGAGCAGTACTTC; d_call: TRBD1; v_call: TRBV5-5; j_call: TRBJ2-7; clone_size: NA
cdr3_aa: CASSLAGETQYF; cdr3_nt: TGTGCCAGCAGCCTAGCTGGAGAGACCCAGTACTTC; d_call: NA; v_call: TRBV11-2; j_call: TRBJ2-5; clone_size: NA